What follows are 18 T cell receptor beta chains derived from one specimen sequenced in a study of T cell responses to AZD1222 COVID-19 vaccine. Libraries were prepared by immunoSEQ multiplex PCR; TCRdb keeps only in-frame clonotypes and omits some of them. The repertoire holds around 180,000 clones, around 93% seen once, with roughly 9.8% in the top ten. The specimen was peripheral blood, collected on day 0 of AZD1222 vaccination. The source is an adult in good health.

This chain connects TRBV6-5 to TRBJ1-4; TRBD1 agrees at 7 bases. This CDR3 has 14 residues. With 5 bases clipped from V and 8 bases from J, the junction kept 8 bases outside the gene matches. Germline V CDR1 and CDR2: MNHEY, SVGAGI. The CDR3 here is CASSLDRVNEKLFF. In nucleotides, the CDR3 is TGTGCCAGCAGTCTCGACAGGGTAAACGAAAAACTGTTTTTT.

The chain has TRBV19 and TRBJ2-5; 10 nucleotides match TRBD1. There are 13 residues in the CDR3. V lost 4 bases to trimming and J lost 4 bases; unmatched junction nucleotides: 0. Germline V gene lookup returns CDR1 LNHDA and CDR2 SQIVND (reference sequence). The CDR3 coding sequence is TGTGCCAGTAGTAGGACAGGGGGAGAGACCCAGTACTTC. Its protein product is CASSRTGGETQYF.

This clone was seen a few times. The gene calls are TRBV19 and TRBJ2-1, with a tentative D call TRBD1 (5 bases). The ends were cut back, 7 bases at V and 9 bases at J, with 13 bases in the middle. CDR3 length equals 12 residues. From germline, CDR1 is LNHDA and CDR2 SQIVND (reference sequence). Here the CDR3 reads CASTQGIGEQFF. In DNA form, the CDR3 reads TGTGCCAGTACCCAGGGTATTGGTGAGCAGTTCTTC. The full variable domain, its missing parts supplied by reference TRBV19 and TRBJ2-1, is DGGITQSPKYLFRKEGQNVTLSCEQNLNHDAMYWYRQDPGQGLRLIYYSQIVNDFQKGDIAEGYSVSREKKESFPLTVTSAQKNPTAFYLCASTQGIGEQFFGPGTRLTVL.

This clone was seen a few times. The chain joins TRBV27 to TRBJ1-1; D not certain. CDR3 length: 15 amino acids. V was clipped by 8 bases and J by 3 bases, with 19 bases between them. The germline V gene encodes CDR1 MNHEY and CDR2 SMNVEV (reference sequence). The CDR3 loop reads CASRQWGDWDTEAFF. CDR3 nucleotides: TGTGCCAGCCGCCAGTGGGGAGACTGGGACACTGAAGCTTTCTTT.

This chain uses TRBV12-3 or TRBV12-4 with TRBJ1-3; D not certain. V was pared by 5 bases and J by 5 bases, with 7 bases between. The CDR3 is 12 amino acids. CDR3 nucleotide sequence: TGTGCCAGCAGTATCAGACGAAACACCATATATTTT. It encodes CASSIRRNTIYF.

CDR3 sequence (DNA): TGTGCCAGCAGCGGAGCAGGGGGCGCTGGCAATCAGCCCCAGCATTTT. This codes for CASSGAGGAGNQPQHF. The gene calls are TRBV6-6 and TRBJ1-5; 8 bases are a match to TRBD1. After removal of 6 bases from V and 2 bases from J, the junction contained 9 bases not matched to a gene. Per the germline V gene, CDR1 is MNHNY and CDR2 is SVGAGI (reference sequence). The CDR3 contains 16 residues.

The rearrangement joins TRBV16 to TRBJ1-2; D call uncertain. The CDR3 loop spans 14 amino acids. V was pared by 4 bases and J by 2 bases, with 11 bases between. Germline CDR1 and CDR2: KGHSY and FQNENV. The DNA for the CDR3 is TGTGCCAGCAGCCCTGGAAACCTAAACTATGGCTACACCTTC. It is translated as CASSPGNLNYGYTF.

The chain is built from TRBV28 and TRBJ1-5, with TRBD1 matching 7 bases. CDR3 length: 14 amino acids. V lost 3 bases, J lost 4 bases, and 3 bases stayed unmatched. The germline V gene has CDR1 MDHEN and CDR2 SYDVKM. Here the CDR3 DNA reads TGTGCCAGCAGTTTCACAGGGGCAAATCAGCCCCAGCATTTT. Residues: CASSFTGANQPQHF.

The chain joins TRBV5-1 to TRBJ2-7, with TRBD2 as a possible D gene (5 bases). The CDR3 contains 15 residues. Per the germline V gene, CDR1 is SGHRS and CDR2 is YFSETQ. Trimming cost V 0 bases and J 3 bases, with 13 bases left between them. CDR3 region: CASSLASGSYYEQYF. CDR3 nucleotides: TGCGCCAGCAGCTTGGCCTCGGGAAGTTACTACGAGCAGTACTTC.

A single count supports this clone. This rearrangement joins TRBV28 to TRBJ1-4; 9 bases line up with TRBD1. CDR3 length: 15 amino acids. V was pared by 5 bases and J by 7 bases, with 8 bases of the junction left unmatched. Germline-derived CDR1 and CDR2 are MDHEN and SYDVKM. In DNA, the CDR3 is TGTGCCAGCAGTACCACCGGGACAGGGAGTGAAAAACTGTTTTTT. Its translation: CASSTTGTGSEKLFF.

The rearrangement joins TRBV24-1 to TRBJ2-6; possible D gene TRBD1, 5 bases. V was clipped by 0 bases and J by 0 bases, with 11 bases between them. The CDR3 sequence is 18 residues long. Germline CDR1 is KGHDR and CDR2 is SFDVKD. CDR3 nucleotide sequence: TGTGCCACCAGTGATTTGGGGGCGCAAACCTCTGGGGCCAACGTCCTGACTTTC. Translation gives CATSDLGAQTSGANVLTF.

The chain has TRBV11-2 and TRBJ2-7, with 10 bases lining up with TRBD1. This CDR3 spans 15 amino acids. Trimming took 1 base from V and 3 from J; bases not matched to a gene: 3. Per the germline V gene, CDR1 is SGHAT and CDR2 is FQNNGV. The DNA of the CDR3 is TGTGCCAGCAGCTTAGGACAGGGGGCGAGCTACGAGCAGTACTTC. This encodes CASSLGQGASYEQYF.

This chain uses TRBV15 with TRBJ1-5; no clear D. Germline CDR1 LNHNV, CDR2 YYDKDF (reference sequence). CDR3 length equals 14 residues. V was clipped by 0 bases and J by 4 bases, with 7 bases between them. CDR3 sequence (DNA): TGTGCCACCAGCAGAGATTCAGTTAATCAGCCCCAGCATTTT. Amino acids: CATSRDSVNQPQHF.

The V and J genes are TRBV7-2 and TRBJ1-4; TRBD1 matches at 10 bases. CDR1 is SGHTA and CDR2 is FQGNSA in the germline V gene. V trimming: 5 bases; J trimming: 8 bases; junction bases outside the gene matches: 8. The CDR3 covers 15 residues. The CDR3 region is CASSPDRGQWEKLFF. The CDR3 nucleotides are TGTGCCAGCAGCCCCGACAGGGGGCAATGGGAAAAACTGTTTTTT.

V is TRBV6-5 and J is TRBJ2-2; no clear D gene. Per germline, CDR1 MNHEY and CDR2 SVGAGI. The CDR3 totals 14 residues. V lost 4 bases to trimming and J lost 4 bases, with 10 bases between them. CDR3 sequence reads: CASSSRVPTGELFF. The CDR3 bases are TGTGCCAGCAGTTCCCGGGTTCCCACCGGGGAGCTGTTTTTT.

This clone is a singleton in its sample. The rearrangement joins TRBV28 to TRBJ1-4, with no clear D. The germline V gene encodes CDR1 MDHEN and CDR2 SYDVKM. The V and J ends lost 1 base and 4 bases respectively, with 10 bases between them. The CDR3 totals 15 residues. CDR3 nucleotides: TGTGCCAGCAGTTTATCAATGGGCCTTAATGAAAAACTGTTTTTT. The encoded protein is CASSLSMGLNEKLFF.

V usage is TRBV25-1 and J usage is TRBJ1-4; D gene unclear. Trimming took 7 bases from V and 5 from J, leaving 11 bases between them. CDR1 is MGHDK, CDR2 SYGVNS, per germline. This CDR3 is built from 13 residues. CDR3 in DNA: TGTGCCAGCAAAGTTACCGAGAATGAAAAACTGTTTTTT. It is translated as CASKVTENEKLFF.

The rearrangement uses TRBV19 and TRBJ2-6, with 8 bases identical to TRBD1. CDR3 size: 18 residues. V lost 4 bases, J lost 0 bases, and 8 bases stayed unmatched. CDR1 LNHDA and CDR2 SQIVND come from the germline V gene (reference sequence). CDR3 loop: CASSTPGQEISGANVLTF. CDR3 in DNA: TGTGCCAGTAGTACCCCGGGACAGGAAATCTCTGGGGCCAACGTCCTGACTTTC. The full variable domain, completed using reference TRBV19 and TRBJ2-6, is DGGITQSPKYLFRKEGQNVTLSCEQNLNHDAMYWYRQDPGQGLRLIYYSQIVNDFQKGDIAEGYSVSREKKESFPLTVTSAQKNPTAFYLCASSTPGQEISGANVLTFGAGSRLTVL.